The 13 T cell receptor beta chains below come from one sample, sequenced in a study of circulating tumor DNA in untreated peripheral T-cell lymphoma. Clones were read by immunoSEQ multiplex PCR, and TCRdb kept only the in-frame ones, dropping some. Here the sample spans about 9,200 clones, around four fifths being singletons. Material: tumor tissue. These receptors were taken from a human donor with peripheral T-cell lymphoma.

In DNA, the CDR3 is TGTGCCAGCAGCCGTCGGTCGGGGACAGGGGGGACCGAGCAGTACTTC. Translating gives CASSRRSGTGGTEQYF. This chain uses TRBV7-6 with TRBJ2-7; 11 bases align to TRBD1. The V gene's germline CDR1 is SGHVS and CDR2 FNYEAQ. The trim removed 5 bases at V and 6 bases at J, leaving 12 bases unmatched. This CDR3 contains 16 residues. The whole variable domain, remainder taken from reference TRBV7-6 and TRBJ2-7, is GAGVSQSPRYKVTKRGQDVALRCDPISGHVSLYWYRQALGQGPEFLTYFNYEAQQDKSGLPNDRFSAERPEGSISTLTIQRTEQRDSAMYRCASSRRSGTGGTEQYFGPGTRLTVT.

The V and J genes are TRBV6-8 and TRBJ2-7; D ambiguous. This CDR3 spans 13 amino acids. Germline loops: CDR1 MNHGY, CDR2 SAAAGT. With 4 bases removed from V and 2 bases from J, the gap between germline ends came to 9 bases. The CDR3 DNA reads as TGTGCCAGCAGTTTCTTTGAGGCCTACGAGCAGTACTTC. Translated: CASSFFEAYEQYF.

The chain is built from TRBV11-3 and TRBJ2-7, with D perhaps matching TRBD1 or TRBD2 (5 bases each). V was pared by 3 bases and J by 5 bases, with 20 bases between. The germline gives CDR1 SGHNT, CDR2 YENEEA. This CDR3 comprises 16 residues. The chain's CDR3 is CASSLKLARLGDEQYF. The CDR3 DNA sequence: TGTGCCAGCAGCTTGAAGCTAGCCCGGTTGGGGGACGAGCAGTACTTC.

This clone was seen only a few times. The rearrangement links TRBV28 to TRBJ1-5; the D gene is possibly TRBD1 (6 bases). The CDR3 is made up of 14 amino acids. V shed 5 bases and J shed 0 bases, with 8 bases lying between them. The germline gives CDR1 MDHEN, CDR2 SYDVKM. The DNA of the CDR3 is TGTGCCAGCAGTGCAGGGGATAGCAATCAGCCCCAGCATTTT. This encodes CASSAGDSNQPQHF.

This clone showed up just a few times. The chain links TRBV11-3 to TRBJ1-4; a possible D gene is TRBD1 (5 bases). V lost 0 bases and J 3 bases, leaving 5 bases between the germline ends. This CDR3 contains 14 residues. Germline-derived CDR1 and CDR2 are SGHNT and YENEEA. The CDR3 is CASSLDRANEKLFF. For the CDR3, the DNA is TGTGCCAGCAGCTTAGACAGGGCTAATGAAAAACTGTTTTTT.

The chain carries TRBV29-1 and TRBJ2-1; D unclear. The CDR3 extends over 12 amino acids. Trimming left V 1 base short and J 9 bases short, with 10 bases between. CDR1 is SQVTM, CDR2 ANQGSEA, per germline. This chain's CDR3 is CSVEASTTEQFF. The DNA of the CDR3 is TGCAGCGTTGAAGCGTCTACGACTGAGCAGTTCTTC.

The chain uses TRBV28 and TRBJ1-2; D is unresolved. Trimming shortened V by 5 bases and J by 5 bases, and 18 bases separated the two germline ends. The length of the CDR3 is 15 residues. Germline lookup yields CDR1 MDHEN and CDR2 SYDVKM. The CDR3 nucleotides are TGTGCCAGCAGTCAGGCTACAAATTCGCCTTATGGCTACACCTTC. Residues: CASSQATNSPYGYTF.

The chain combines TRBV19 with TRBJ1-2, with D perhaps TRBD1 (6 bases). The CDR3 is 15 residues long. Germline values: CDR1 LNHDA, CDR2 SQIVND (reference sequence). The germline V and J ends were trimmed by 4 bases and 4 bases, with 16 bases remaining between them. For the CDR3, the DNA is TGTGCCAGTAGTAATCTGTACAGGGAAATCTATGGCTACACCTTC. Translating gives CASSNLYREIYGYTF.

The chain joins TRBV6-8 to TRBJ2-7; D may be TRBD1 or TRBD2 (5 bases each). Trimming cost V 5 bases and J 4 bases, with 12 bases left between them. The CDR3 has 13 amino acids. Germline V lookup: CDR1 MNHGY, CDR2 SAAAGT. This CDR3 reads CASSGGDSYEQYF. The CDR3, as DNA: TGTGCCAGCAGTGGGGGAGACAGTTACGAGCAGTACTTC.

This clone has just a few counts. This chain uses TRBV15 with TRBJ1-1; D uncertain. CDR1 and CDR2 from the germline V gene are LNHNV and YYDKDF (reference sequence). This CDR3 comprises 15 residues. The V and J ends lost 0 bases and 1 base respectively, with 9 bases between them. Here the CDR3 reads CATSRDHQQNTEAFF. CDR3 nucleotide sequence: TGTGCCACCAGCAGAGATCACCAACAGAACACTGAAGCTTTCTTT. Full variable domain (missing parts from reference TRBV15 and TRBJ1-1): DAMVIQNPRYQVTQFGKPVTLSCSQTLNHNVMYWYQQKSSQAPKLLFHYYDKDFNNEADTPDNFQSRRPNTSFCFLDIRSPGLGDTAMYLCATSRDHQQNTEAFFGQGTRLTVV.

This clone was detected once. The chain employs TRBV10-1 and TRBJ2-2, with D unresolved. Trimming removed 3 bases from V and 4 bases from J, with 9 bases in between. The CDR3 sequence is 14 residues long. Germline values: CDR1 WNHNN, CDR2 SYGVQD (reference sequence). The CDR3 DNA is TGCGCCAGCAGTGAAGATCCTTTCACCGGGGAGCTGTTTTTT. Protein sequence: CASSEDPFTGELFF.

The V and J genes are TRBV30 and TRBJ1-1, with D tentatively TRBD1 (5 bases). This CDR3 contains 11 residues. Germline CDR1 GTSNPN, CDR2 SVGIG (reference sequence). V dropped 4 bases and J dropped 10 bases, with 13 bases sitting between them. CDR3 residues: CAWTTGLGAFF. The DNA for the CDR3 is TGTGCCTGGACTACAGGATTGGGAGCTTTCTTT.

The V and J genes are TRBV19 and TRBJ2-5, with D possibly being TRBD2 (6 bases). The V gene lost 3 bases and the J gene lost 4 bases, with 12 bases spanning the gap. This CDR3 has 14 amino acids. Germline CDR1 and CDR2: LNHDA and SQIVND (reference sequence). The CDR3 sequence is CASSMGGIVETQYF. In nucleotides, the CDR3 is TGTGCCAGTAGTATGGGGGGAATAGTAGAGACCCAGTACTTC.